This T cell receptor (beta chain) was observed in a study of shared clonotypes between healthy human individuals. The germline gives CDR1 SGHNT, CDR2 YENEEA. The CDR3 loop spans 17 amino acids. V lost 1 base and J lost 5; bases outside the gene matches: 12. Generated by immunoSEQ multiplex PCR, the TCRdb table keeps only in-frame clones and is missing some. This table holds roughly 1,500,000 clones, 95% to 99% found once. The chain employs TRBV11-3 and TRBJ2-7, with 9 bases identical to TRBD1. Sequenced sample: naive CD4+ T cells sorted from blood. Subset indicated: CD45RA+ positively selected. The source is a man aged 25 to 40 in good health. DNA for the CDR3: TGTGCCAGCAGCTTAGCTACATCCGGGACAGGGTTGAACGAGCAGTACTTC. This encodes CASSLATSGTGLNEQYF.